One and the same sample provided the 30 T cell receptor beta chains below, sequenced in a study of blood T cells in healthy people across ages. A second about 6 to 12 cycle PCR used barcoded and J-beta primers. TCRdb itself ran the 5' RACE reads through MiXCR, one entry per CDR3 protein. The sample lists around 1,500,000 distinct CDR3 sequences, 28% occurring once. Input material: blood. The receptors derive from a woman aged 25 to 39 in good health.

This clonotype was detected only a few times. V usage is TRBV29-1 and J usage is TRBJ1-2; D possibly corresponds to TRBD1 (5 bases). The V gene lost 7 bases and the J gene lost 5 bases, with 14 bases spanning the gap. The CDR3 extends over 12 amino acids. Germline-derived CDR1 and CDR2 are SQVTM and ANQGSEA. Written as DNA, the CDR3 is TGCAGCGGCCGAGGGCAGGGATATGGCTACACCTTC. Translated, it gives CSGRGQGYGYTF.

In its sample, this clonotype was seen a few times. The chain carries TRBV11-3 and TRBJ2-6, with TRBD2 identical over 9 bases. Losses at the gene ends were 5 bases for V and 0 bases for J; bases not matched to a gene: 14. CDR1 is SGHNT, CDR2 YENEEA, per germline. The CDR3 loop spans 20 amino acids. CDR3 loop: CASSPKSSLAGNSGANVLTF. DNA of the CDR3: TGTGCCAGCAGCCCTAAAAGCTCCCTAGCGGGGAACTCTGGGGCCAACGTCCTGACTTTC.

The rearrangement joins TRBV6-5 to TRBJ1-1; D not certain. The V and J ends lost 2 bases and 1 base respectively, with 14 bases between them. The germline V gene has CDR1 MNHEY and CDR2 SVGAGI. This CDR3 has 16 residues. The DNA of the CDR3 is TGTGCCAGCAGTTACGAGGTCGGAGTAGGGAACACTGAAGCTTTCTTT. Encoded protein: CASSYEVGVGNTEAFF.

The chain is built from TRBV7-9 and TRBJ2-1, with D maybe TRBD2 (6 bases). V gave up 0 bases and J gave up 2 bases, with 11 bases separating them. Germline lookup yields CDR1 SEHNR and CDR2 FQNEAQ (reference sequence). CDR3 size: 16 residues. The CDR3 region is CASSLAASVTYNEQFF. The DNA of the CDR3 is TGTGCCAGCAGCTTAGCGGCTAGCGTGACCTACAATGAGCAGTTCTTC.

This clonotype was counted a few times. The gene calls are TRBV28 and TRBJ2-5; TRBD2 matches at 7 bases. The J call is doubtful: the DNA matches TRBJ2-7 better. Germline V gene data show CDR1 as MDHEN and CDR2 as SYDVKM. CDR3 length: 15 residues. As DNA, the CDR3 is TGTGCCAGCAGTCTCAGCGGGGCTCCCCGCTACGAGCAGTACTTC. Translating it yields CASSLSGAPRYEQYF.

This clonotype was observed a few times. This chain connects TRBV7-9 to TRBJ2-1, with 10 positions matching TRBD2. CDR1 and CDR2 from the germline V gene are SEHNR and FQNEAQ (reference sequence). The CDR3 spans 15 residues. J gave up 4 bases and V 7 bases, and 7 bases lay outside the gene matches. Here the CDR3 DNA reads TGTGCCAGCAACCCCATAGCGGGGGGATACAATGAGCAGTTCTTC. Amino acid sequence: CASNPIAGGYNEQFF. The entire variable domain, with the rest obtained from reference TRBV7-9 and TRBJ2-1, is as follows: DTGVSQNPRHKITKRGQNVTFRCDPISEHNRLYWYRQTLGQGPEFLTYFQNEAQLEKSRLLSDRFSAERPKGSFSTLEIQRTEQGDSAMYLCASNPIAGGYNEQFFGPGTRLTVL.

This clonotype was recorded at least ten times. The rearrangement joins TRBV7-3 to TRBJ2-5, with D unclear. The tail of the sequence fits TRBJ2-7 better, so the J call may be wrong. Germline V gene sequence: CDR1 SGHTA, CDR2 FQGTGA. There are 13 residues in the CDR3. CDR3 in amino acids: CASSLTPGGEQYF. The DNA for the CDR3 is TGTGCCAGCAGCTTAACGCCTGGCGGCGAGCAGTACTTC.

J is TRBJ1-5 and V is TRBV12-3 or TRBV12-4; D is undetermined. V gave up 6 bases and J gave up 6 bases, with 9 bases separating them. This CDR3 has 12 amino acids. Here the CDR3 reads CASRTTGQPQHF. The CDR3 DNA reads TGTGCCAGCAGAACGACGGGTCAGCCCCAGCATTTT.

Only a few counts were recorded for this clonotype. The junction departs from the called germline gene at one end, perhaps through a read error. The V call is TRBV19, the J call TRBJ1-5; TRBD1 agrees at 7 bases. Germline-derived CDR1 and CDR2 are LNHDA and SQIVND (reference sequence). The CDR3 runs 15 residues. The CDR3 region is CAISPGQRSNQPQHF. The CDR3 DNA reads TGTGCCATTAGTCCGGGACAGCGCTCCAATCAGCCCCAGCATTTT. The full variable domain, rest sourced from reference TRBV19 and TRBJ1-5, is DGGITQSPKYLFRKEGQNVTLSCEQNLNHDAMYWYRQDPGQGLRLIYYSQIVNDFQKGDIAEGYSVSREKKESFPLTVTSAQKNPTAFYLCAISPGQRSNQPQHFGDGTRLSIL.

This clonotype has more than one count but fewer than ten. V and J are TRBV5-4 and TRBJ2-2, with 8 bases fitting TRBD1. Germline lookup yields CDR1 SGHNT and CDR2 YYREEE (reference sequence). V was pared by 4 bases and J by 0 bases, with 5 bases of the junction left unmatched. This CDR3 comprises 16 residues. The CDR3 sequence is CASSGQGGANTGELFF. CDR3 bases: TGTGCCAGCAGCGGACAGGGTGGTGCGAACACCGGGGAGCTGTTTTTT.

This clonotype has a handful of counts. V and J are TRBV6-1 and TRBJ1-5; a weak D match, TRBD1 (5 bases). The germline CDR1 and CDR2 sequences are MNHNS and SASEGT. The CDR3 is 20 amino acids. Trimming took off 5 bases at V and 1 base at J, with 27 bases between the two ends. The CDR3 is CASSLTSPVFRGESNQPQHF. CDR3 bases: TGTGCCAGCAGTCTCACATCCCCCGTATTCCGGGGGGAGAGCAATCAGCCCCAGCATTTT.

The rearrangement joins TRBV4-1 to TRBJ2-6; D might be TRBD1 or TRBD2, each matching 6 bases. The CDR3 is made up of 18 amino acids. Trimming took off 4 bases at V and 0 bases at J, with 16 bases between the two ends. Germline loops: CDR1 MGHRA, CDR2 YSYEKL. The CDR3 DNA is TGCGCCAGCAGCCCAGGTCGGGGGCTTAGCTCTGGGGCCAACGTCCTGACTTTC. Amino acid sequence: CASSPGRGLSSGANVLTF.

As concerns this clonotype: A much bigger clone sits one base away, suggesting this may be a read error. This chain links TRBV5-1 with TRBJ2-7; 7 nucleotides match TRBD2. The closer fit of TRBJ2-4 to the DNA end suggests the J call may be wrong. The length of the CDR3 is 16 residues. Germline CDR1 and CDR2: SGHRS and YFSETQ. CDR3 sequence reads: CASSLGRRAGAHIQYF. DNA for the CDR3: TGCGCCAGCAGCTTGGGACGGAGGGCGGGAGCCCACATTCAGTACTTC.

The chain has TRBV30 and TRBJ1-5, with 7 nucleotides matching TRBD1. The germline gives CDR1 GTSNPN, CDR2 SVGIG (reference sequence). This CDR3 region has 13 residues. V shed 3 bases, J shed 2 bases, and the junction held 1 base outside the gene matches. The CDR3 DNA reads TGTGCCTGGAGAGACAGGGGCAATCAGCCCCAGCATTTT. This sequence encodes CAWRDRGNQPQHF.

A few counts support this clonotype. The chain links TRBV12-3 or TRBV12-4 to TRBJ2-5; 9 bases fit TRBD1. V lost 6 bases and J lost 6; bases outside the gene matches: 2. This CDR3 has 12 amino acids. CDR3 amino acids: CASRNRGQTQYF. Here the CDR3 DNA reads TGTGCCAGCAGGAACAGGGGGCAGACCCAGTACTTC.

Regarding this clonotype: One junction end disagrees with the germline gene, perhaps due to a read error. V and J are TRBV6-6 and TRBJ2-3; weak D call: TRBD2 (5 bases). This CDR3 has 11 amino acids. Germline CDR1 reads MNHNY; CDR2 reads SVGAGI (reference sequence). Here the CDR3 DNA reads TGTACCAGCGGTACCAGGGATACGCAGTATTTT. Translation: CTSGTRDTQYF.

This clonotype appeared a few times. The chain combines TRBV6-5 with TRBJ1-2, with D possibly matching TRBD1 (5 bases). The length of the CDR3 is 13 residues. Germline CDR1 MNHEY, CDR2 SVGAGI. V gave up 6 bases and J gave up 8 bases, with 16 bases separating them. The CDR3 here is CASSRTSGLGYTF. CDR3 in DNA: TGTGCCAGCAGCCGGACTTCAGGGTTAGGCTACACCTTC.

The chain recombines TRBV11-2 with TRBJ2-1, with D tentatively TRBD2 (7 bases). Trimming took 8 bases from V and 7 from J, leaving 27 bases between them. The germline gives CDR1 SGHAT, CDR2 FQNNGV. This CDR3 contains 17 residues. This CDR3 reads CASSSIRRGGAGNEQFF. The CDR3, as DNA: TGTGCCAGCTCTTCTATCCGGAGGGGGGGCGCCGGGAATGAGCAGTTCTTC.

About this clonotype: A much larger clone differs from this one at a single base, so this may be a read error. The chain couples TRBV28 to TRBJ2-7, with D perhaps TRBD1 (6 bases). The length of the CDR3 is 15 residues. Germline CDR1 MDHEN, CDR2 SYDVKM. V shed 3 bases and J shed 6 bases, with 18 bases lying between them. The CDR3 spells CASSFADREGCEQYF. The DNA of the CDR3 is TGTGCCAGCAGTTTCGCGGACAGAGAAGGCTGCGAGCAGTACTTC.

The rearrangement uses TRBV27 and TRBJ2-3; 7 bases map to TRBD1. The V gene's germline CDR1 is MNHEY and CDR2 SMNVEV (reference sequence). Trimming removed 4 bases from V and 12 bases from J; junction bases left unmatched: 10. The CDR3 loop spans 13 amino acids. CDR3 coding DNA: TGTGCCAGCAGTTCAATCTGGACAGGCTTTCAGTATTTT. Encoded protein: CASSSIWTGFQYF.

This clonotype was counted a few times. The gene calls are TRBV7-3 and TRBJ2-1, with D perhaps TRBD2 (6 bases). The germline gives CDR1 SGHTA, CDR2 FQGTGA. The CDR3 consists of 16 residues. Between the trimmed V and J ends, which lost 0 bases and 3 bases, there was a span of 12 bases. CDR3 in amino acids: CASSLTASVVYNEQFF. The CDR3 coding sequence is TGTGCCAGCAGCTTAACGGCTAGCGTAGTCTACAATGAGCAGTTCTTC.

The V gene is TRBV6-5, the J gene TRBJ2-6, with D uncertain. Trimming removed 0 bases at V and 0 bases at J, with 9 bases between. CDR1 MNHEY and CDR2 SVGAGI come from the germline V gene. The CDR3 spans 17 residues. Written as DNA, the CDR3 is TGTGCCAGCAGTTACTCCCGATCCGTCTCTGGGGCCAACGTCCTGACTTTC. It yields the protein CASSYSRSVSGANVLTF.

The V call is TRBV5-1, the J call TRBJ2-1; unclear D gene. Germline CDR1 reads SGHRS; CDR2 reads YFSETQ. The V end lost 4 bases, the J end lost 6 bases, and 8 bases lay between the germline ends. The CDR3 has 12 amino acids. This chain's CDR3 is CASSDTPNEQFF. The CDR3 DNA reads TGCGCCAGCAGCGACACCCCCAATGAGCAGTTCTTC.

This clonotype occurred a few times. The genes are TRBV12-3 or TRBV12-4 and TRBJ2-7; 7 positions agree with TRBD1. Trimming cost V 4 bases and J 3 bases; bases outside gene matches: 21. The CDR3 is made up of 19 amino acids. This CDR3 is CASSSTPGTEPSRGYEQYF. In DNA form, the CDR3 reads TGTGCCAGCAGTTCCACTCCCGGGACAGAACCTTCCCGGGGCTACGAGCAGTACTTC.

This clonotype was detected ten times or more. This rearrangement joins TRBV29-1 to TRBJ2-7, with D maybe TRBD1 (6 bases). Deletions cut 0 bases from V and 1 base from J, with 16 bases between. The CDR3 extends over 16 amino acids. CDR1 and CDR2 from the germline V gene are SQVTM and ANQGSEA. CDR3 sequence: CSVEDPVDSSSYEQYF. In nucleotides, the CDR3 is TGCAGCGTTGAAGATCCGGTGGACAGTTCATCCTACGAGCAGTACTTC.

V and J are TRBV20-1 and TRBJ1-6; the D gene is possibly TRBD1 (5 bases). The length of the CDR3 is 13 residues. V was cut by 5 bases and J by 9 bases, with 14 bases left in between. Per germline, CDR1 DFQATT and CDR2 SNEGSKA (reference sequence). CDR3 nucleotides: TGCAGTGCTCTGGACATCTTTAGTTCACCCCTCCACTTT. Amino acid sequence: CSALDIFSSPLHF.

This clonotype was detected only a few times. The J gene is TRBJ1-1, the V gene TRBV7-3; D perhaps matches TRBD1 (5 bases). Looked up from germline, CDR1 is SGHTA and CDR2 is FQGTGA. The CDR3 covers 15 residues. V shed 5 bases and J shed 4 bases, with 17 bases lying between them. In nucleotides, the CDR3 is TGTGCCAGCAGCGACGGGGCAAGGGGCCGCACTGAAGCTTTCTTT. It translates to CASSDGARGRTEAFF.

Concerning this clonotype itself: Its ends do not fully match the called genes, so a read error is possible. The chain's CDR3 is CVSSLQVAYEQYF. As DNA, the CDR3 is TGTGTCAGCAGCTTACAAGTCGCCTACGAGCAGTACTTC. The chain recombines TRBV7-2 with TRBJ2-7; D ambiguous. Germline-derived CDR1 and CDR2 are SGHTA and FQGNSA. The CDR3 spans 13 residues.

This clonotype occurred many times. The chain links TRBV2 to TRBJ2-1, with 14 positions matching TRBD2. The CDR3 sequence is 15 residues long. J lost 10 bases, V lost 6 bases, and 8 bases had no gene match. In germline, CDR1 is SNHLY, CDR2 FYNNEI. The CDR3 region is CASSQIGLAGGEQFF. The CDR3 DNA sequence: TGTGCCAGCAGCCAAATAGGACTAGCGGGGGGCGAGCAGTTCTTC.

This clonotype was recorded at least ten times. V usage is TRBV20-1 and J usage is TRBJ2-1; the D gene is possibly TRBD2 (7 bases). From germline, CDR1 is DFQATT and CDR2 SNEGSKA (reference sequence). The CDR3 spans 15 residues. Deletions cut 2 bases from V and 4 bases from J, with 15 bases between. The CDR3 loop reads CSARSSGGLYNEQFF. Written as DNA, the CDR3 is TGCAGTGCTAGATCGTCGGGGGGCCTATACAATGAGCAGTTCTTC.